The clone carrying this T cell receptor beta chain was picked up a small number of times. The data were taken from a study of CD8 T cells in ankylosing spondylitis. MiXCR, applied by TCRdb to the 5' RACE reads, yields one record per CDR3 protein. The table includes some 120,000 distinct CDR3 sequences, roughly 13% detected once. The sequenced sample consisted of blood, either unsorted or a sorted T cell fraction (not recorded which). The sequence was collected from a female donor with ankylosing spondylitis or in good health (not recorded which).

The chain's CDR3 is CASSLGTASTGYTF. The CDR3 DNA reads as TGTGCCAGCAGCTTAGGTACCGCCAGTACTGGCTACACCTTC. The chain joins TRBV7-8 to TRBJ1-2; D uncertain. This CDR3 contains 14 residues. The germline CDR1 and CDR2 sequences are SGHVS and FQNEAQ. V shed 1 base and J shed 7 bases, with 13 bases lying between them.